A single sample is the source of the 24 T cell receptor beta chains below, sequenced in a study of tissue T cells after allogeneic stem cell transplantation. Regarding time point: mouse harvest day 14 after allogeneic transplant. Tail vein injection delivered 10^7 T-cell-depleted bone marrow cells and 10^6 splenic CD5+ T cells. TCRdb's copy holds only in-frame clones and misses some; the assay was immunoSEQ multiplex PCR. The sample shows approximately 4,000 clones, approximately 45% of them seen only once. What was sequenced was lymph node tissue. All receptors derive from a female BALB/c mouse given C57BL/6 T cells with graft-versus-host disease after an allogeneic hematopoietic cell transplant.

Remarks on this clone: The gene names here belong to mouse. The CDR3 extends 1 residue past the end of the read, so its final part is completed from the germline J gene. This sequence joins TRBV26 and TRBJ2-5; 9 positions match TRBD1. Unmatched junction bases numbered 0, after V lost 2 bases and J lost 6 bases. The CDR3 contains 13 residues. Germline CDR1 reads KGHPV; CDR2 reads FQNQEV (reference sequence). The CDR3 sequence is CASSLTGGDTQYF. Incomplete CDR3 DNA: TGTGCCAGCAGTCTGACAGGGGGCGACACCCAGTAC.

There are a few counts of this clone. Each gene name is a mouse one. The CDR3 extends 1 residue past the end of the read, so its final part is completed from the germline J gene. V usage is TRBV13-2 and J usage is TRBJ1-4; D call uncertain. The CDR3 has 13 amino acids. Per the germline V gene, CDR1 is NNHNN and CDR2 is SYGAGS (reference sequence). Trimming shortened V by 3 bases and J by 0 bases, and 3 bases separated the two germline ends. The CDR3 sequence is CASGVISNERLFF. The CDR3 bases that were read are TGTGCCAGCGGTGTTATTTCCAACGAAAGATTATTT.

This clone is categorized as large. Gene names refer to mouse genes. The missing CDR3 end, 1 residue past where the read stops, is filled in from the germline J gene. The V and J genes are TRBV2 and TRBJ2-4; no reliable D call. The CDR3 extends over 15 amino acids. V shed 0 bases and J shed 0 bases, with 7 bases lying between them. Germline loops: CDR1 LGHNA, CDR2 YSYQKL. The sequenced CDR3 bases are TGTGCCAGCAGCCAAGACGGCCTTAGTCAAAACACCTTGTAC. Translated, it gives CASSQDGLSQNTLY. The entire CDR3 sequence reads CASSQDGLSQNTLYF.

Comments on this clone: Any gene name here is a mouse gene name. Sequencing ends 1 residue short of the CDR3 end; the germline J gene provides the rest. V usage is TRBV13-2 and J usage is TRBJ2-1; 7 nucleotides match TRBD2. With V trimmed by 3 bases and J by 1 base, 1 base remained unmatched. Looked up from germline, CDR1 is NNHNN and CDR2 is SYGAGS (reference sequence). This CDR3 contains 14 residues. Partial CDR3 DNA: TGTGCCAGCGGTGTTGGGGGGAACTATGCTGAGCAGTTC. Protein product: CASGVGGNYAEQF. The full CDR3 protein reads CASGVGGNYAEQFF.

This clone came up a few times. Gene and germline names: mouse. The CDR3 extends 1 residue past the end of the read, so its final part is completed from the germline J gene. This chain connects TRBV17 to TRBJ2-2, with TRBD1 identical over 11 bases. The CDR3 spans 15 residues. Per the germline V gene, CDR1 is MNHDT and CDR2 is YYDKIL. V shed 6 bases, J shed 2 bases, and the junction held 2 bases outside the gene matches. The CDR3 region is CASSRDRGNTGQLYF. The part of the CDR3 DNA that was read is TGTGCTAGCAGCCGGGACAGGGGGAACACCGGGCAGCTCTAC.

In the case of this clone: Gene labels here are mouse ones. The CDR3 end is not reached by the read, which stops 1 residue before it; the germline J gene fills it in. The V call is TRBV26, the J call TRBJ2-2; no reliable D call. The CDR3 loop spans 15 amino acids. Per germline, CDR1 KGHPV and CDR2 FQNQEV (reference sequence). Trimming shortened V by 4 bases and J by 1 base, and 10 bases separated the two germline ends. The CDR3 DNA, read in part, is TGTGCCAGCAGTCCCCCCTGGAAAAACACCGGGCAGCTCTAC. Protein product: CASSPPWKNTGQLY. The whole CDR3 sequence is CASSPPWKNTGQLYF.

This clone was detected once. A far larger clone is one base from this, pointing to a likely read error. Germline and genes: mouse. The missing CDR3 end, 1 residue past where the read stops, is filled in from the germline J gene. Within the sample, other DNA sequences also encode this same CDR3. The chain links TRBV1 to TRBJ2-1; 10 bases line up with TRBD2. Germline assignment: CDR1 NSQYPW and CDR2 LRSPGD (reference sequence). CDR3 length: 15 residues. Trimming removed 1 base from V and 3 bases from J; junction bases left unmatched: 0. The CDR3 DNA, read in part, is TGCACCTGCAGTGCAGCTGGGGGGGCCTATGCTGAGCAGTTC. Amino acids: CTCSAAGGAYAEQF. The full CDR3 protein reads CTCSAAGGAYAEQFF.

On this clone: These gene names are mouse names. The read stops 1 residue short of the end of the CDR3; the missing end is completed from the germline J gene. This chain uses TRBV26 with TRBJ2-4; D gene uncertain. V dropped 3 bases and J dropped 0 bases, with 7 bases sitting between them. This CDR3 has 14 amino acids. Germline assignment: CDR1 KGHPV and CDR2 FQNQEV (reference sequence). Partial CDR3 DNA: TGTGCCAGCAGTCTAGGCACTAGTCAAAACACCTTGTAC. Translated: CASSLGTSQNTLY. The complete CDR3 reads CASSLGTSQNTLYF.

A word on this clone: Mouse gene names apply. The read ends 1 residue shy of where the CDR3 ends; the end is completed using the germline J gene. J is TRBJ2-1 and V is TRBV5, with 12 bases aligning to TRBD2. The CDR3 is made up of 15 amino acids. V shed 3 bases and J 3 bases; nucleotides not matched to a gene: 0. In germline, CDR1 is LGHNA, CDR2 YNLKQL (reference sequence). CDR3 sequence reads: CASSQDWGGYAEQFF. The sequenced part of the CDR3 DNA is TGTGCCAGCAGCCAGGACTGGGGGGGCTATGCTGAGCAGTTC.

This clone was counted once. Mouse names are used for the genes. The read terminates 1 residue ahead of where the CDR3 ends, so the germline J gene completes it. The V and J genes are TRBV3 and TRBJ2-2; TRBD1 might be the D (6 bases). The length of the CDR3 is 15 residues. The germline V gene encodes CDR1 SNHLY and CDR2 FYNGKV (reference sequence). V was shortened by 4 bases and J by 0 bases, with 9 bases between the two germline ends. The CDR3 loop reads CASSSQGANTGQLYF. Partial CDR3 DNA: TGTGCCAGCAGCTCACAGGGAGCAAACACCGGGCAGCTCTAC.

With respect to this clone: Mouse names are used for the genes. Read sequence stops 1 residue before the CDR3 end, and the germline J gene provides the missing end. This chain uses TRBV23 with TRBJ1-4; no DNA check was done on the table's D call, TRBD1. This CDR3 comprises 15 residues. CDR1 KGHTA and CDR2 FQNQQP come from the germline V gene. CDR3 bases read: TGCTCCAGCAGTCACCGGGACATATCCAACGAAAGATTATTT. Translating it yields CSSSHRDISNERLF. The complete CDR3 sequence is CSSSHRDISNERLFF.

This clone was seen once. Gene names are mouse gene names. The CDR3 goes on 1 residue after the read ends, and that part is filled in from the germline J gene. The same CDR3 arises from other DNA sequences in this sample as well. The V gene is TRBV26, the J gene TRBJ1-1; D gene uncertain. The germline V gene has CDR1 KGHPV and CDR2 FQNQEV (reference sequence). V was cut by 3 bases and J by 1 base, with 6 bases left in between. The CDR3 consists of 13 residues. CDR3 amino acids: CASSLNRNTEVFF. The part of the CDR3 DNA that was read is TGTGCCAGCAGTCTAAACAGAAACACAGAAGTCTTC.

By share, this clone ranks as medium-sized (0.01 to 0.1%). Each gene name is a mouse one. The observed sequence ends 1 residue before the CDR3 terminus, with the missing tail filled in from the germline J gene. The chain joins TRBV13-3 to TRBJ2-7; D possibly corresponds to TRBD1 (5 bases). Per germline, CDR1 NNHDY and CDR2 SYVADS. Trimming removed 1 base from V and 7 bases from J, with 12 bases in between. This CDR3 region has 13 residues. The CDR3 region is CASSDPSGREQYF. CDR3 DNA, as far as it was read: TGTGCCAGCAGTGATCCCTCAGGGAGGGAACAGTAC.

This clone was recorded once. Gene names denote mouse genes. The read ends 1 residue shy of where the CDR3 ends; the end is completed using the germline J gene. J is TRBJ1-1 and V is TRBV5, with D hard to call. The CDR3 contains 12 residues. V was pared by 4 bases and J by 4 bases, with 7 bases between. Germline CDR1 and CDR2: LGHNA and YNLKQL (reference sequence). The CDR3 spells CASSLRGTEVFF. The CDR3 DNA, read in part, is TGTGCCAGCAGCCTCCGGGGCACAGAAGTCTTC.

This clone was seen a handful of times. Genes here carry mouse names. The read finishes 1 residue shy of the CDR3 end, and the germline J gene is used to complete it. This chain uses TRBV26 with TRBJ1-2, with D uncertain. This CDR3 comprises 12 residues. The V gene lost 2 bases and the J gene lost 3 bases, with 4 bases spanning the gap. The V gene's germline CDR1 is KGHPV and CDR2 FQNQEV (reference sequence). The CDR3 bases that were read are TGTGCCAGCAGTCTGGGACACTCCGACTACACC. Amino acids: CASSLGHSDYT. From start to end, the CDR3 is CASSLGHSDYTF.

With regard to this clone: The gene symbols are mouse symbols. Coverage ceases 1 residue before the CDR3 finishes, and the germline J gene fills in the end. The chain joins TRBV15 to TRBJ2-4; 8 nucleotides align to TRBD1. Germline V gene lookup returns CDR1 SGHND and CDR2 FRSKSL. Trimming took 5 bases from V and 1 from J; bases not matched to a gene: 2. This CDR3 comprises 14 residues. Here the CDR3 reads CASSNRGGQNTLYF. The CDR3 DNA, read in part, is TGTGCCAGCAGTAACAGGGGGGGTCAAAACACCTTGTAC.

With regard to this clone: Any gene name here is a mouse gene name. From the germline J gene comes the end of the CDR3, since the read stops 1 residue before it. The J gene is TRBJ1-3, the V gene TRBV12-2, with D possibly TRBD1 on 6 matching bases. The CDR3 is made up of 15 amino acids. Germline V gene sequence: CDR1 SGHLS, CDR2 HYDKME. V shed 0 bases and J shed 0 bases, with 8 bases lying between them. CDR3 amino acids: CASSLGTISGNTLYF. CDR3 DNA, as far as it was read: TGTGCCAGCTCTCTCGGGACAATTTCTGGAAATACGCTCTAT.

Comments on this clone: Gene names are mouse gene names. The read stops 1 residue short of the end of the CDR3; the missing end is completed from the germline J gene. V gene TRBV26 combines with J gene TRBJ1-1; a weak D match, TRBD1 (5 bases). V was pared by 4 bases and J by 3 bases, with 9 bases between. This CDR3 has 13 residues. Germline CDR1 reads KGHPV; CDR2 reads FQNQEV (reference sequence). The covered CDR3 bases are TGTGCCAGCAGTCCCGGGGCTGACACAGAAGTCTTC. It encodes CASSPGADTEVF. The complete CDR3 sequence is CASSPGADTEVFF.

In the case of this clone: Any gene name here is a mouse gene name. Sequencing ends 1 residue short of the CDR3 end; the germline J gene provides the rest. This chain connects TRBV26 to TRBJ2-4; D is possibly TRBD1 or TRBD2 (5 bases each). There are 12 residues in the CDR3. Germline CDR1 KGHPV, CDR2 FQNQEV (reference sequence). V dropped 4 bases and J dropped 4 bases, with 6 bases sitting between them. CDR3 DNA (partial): TGTGCCAGCAGTCCGGGGGAAAACACCTTGTAC. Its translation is CASSPGENTLY. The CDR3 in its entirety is CASSPGENTLYF.

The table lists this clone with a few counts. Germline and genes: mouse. Partial CDR3 DNA: TGTGCCAGCAGTCTGGTACAGGGTCAAAACACCTTGTAC. Encoded protein: CASSLVQGQNTLY. The entire CDR3 is CASSLVQGQNTLYF. This rearrangement joins TRBV26 to TRBJ2-4, with D possibly matching TRBD1 (5 bases). Read coverage stops 1 residue before the CDR3 terminus; the germline J gene supplies the remainder. V was pared by 2 bases and J by 1 base, with 7 bases between. From germline, CDR1 is KGHPV and CDR2 FQNQEV (reference sequence). CDR3 length equals 14 residues.

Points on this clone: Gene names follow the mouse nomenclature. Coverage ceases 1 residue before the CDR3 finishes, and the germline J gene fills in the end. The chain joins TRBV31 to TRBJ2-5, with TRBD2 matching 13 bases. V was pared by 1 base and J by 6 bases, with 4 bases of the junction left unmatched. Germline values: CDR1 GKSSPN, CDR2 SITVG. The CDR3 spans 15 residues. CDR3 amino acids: CAWSQDWGGPDTQYF. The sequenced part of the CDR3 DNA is TGTGCCTGGAGTCAGGACTGGGGGGGCCCGGACACCCAGTAC.

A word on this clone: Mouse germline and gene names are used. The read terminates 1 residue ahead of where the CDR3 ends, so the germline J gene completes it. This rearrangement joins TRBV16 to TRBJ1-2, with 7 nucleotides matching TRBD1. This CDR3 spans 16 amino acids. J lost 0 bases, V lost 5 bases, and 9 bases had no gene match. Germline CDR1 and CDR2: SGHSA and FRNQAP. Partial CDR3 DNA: TGTGCAAGCAGCCCAGAAGGGGGGACAGCAAACTCCGACTACACC. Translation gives CASSPEGGTANSDYT. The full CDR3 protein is CASSPEGGTANSDYTF.

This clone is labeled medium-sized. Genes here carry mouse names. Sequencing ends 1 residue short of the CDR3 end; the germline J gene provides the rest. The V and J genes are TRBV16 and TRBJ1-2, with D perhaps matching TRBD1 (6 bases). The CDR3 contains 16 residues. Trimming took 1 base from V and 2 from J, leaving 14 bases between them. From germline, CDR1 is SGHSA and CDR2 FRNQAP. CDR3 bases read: TGTGCAAGCAGCTTAGCCCTCCGGGACATCAACTCCGACTACACC. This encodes CASSLALRDINSDYT. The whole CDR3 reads CASSLALRDINSDYTF.

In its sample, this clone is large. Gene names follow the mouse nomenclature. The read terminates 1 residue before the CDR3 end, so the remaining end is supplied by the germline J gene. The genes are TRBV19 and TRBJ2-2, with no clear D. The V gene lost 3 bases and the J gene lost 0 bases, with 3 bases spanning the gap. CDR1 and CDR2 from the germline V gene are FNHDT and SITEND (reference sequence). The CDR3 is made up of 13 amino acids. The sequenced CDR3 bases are TGTGCCAGCAGTACAGCAAACACCGGGCAGCTCTAC. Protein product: CASSTANTGQLY. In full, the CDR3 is CASSTANTGQLYF.